This T cell receptor (beta chain) was identified in a study of blood T cell repertoires in COVID-19. The V and J ends lost 0 bases and 4 bases respectively, with 9 bases between them. Germline V gene data show CDR1 as KGHSY and CDR2 as FQNENV. This CDR3 contains 14 residues. Sequencing used immunoSEQ multiplex PCR; TCRdb keeps in-frame clones, though not all of them. The sample yields roughly 41,000 clones, 70% to 90% seen once. This TCR came from a woman between 45 and 65 years old who had recovered from COVID-19. The rearrangement links TRBV16 to TRBJ1-2; D gene ambiguous. Sequencing was done on a sample of PBMCs or T cells enriched from blood (not recorded which). CDR3 region: CASSQSPAGYGYTF. In DNA form, the CDR3 reads TGTGCCAGCAGCCAATCTCCGGCAGGCTATGGCTACACCTTC.